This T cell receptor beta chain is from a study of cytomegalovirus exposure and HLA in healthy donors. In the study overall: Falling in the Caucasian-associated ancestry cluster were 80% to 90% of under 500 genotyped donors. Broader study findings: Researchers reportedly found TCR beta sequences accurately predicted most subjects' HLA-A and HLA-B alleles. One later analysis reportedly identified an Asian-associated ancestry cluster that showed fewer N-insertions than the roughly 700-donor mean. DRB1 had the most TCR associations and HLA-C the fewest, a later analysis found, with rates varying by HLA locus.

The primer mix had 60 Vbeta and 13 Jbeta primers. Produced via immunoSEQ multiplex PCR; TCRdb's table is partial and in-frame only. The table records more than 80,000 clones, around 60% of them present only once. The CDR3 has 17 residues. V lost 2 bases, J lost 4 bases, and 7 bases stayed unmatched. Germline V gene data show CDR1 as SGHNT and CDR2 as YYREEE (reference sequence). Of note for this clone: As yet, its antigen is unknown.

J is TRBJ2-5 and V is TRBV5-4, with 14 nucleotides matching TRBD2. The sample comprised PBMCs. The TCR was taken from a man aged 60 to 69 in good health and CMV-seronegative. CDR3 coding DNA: TGTGCCAGCAGCTTCGATCGCGGGACTAGCGGGAGAGAGACCCAGTACTTC. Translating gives CASSFDRGTSGRETQYF.